This T cell receptor beta chain was captured in a study of shared clonotypes between healthy human individuals. CD45RO-negative, CCR7-positively selected cells formed the naive CD8 fraction, excluding terminally differentiated effector memory CD45RA+ cells. Nashville, Tennessee was home to all donors, who were Caucasian adults. Points from the study as a whole: It was anticipated that sequencing depth would influence how many clonotypes donors shared. The small donor group covered limited genetic and exposure diversity. In several donors, 4.5% to 5.5% of naive CD4 clonotypes appeared in common.

Germline V gene sequence: CDR1 SQVTM, CDR2 ANQGSEA. After removal of 1 base from V and 1 base from J, the junction contained 6 bases not matched to a gene. The CDR3 contains 15 residues. Regarding this clone: The antigen is unknown.

Method: immunoSEQ multiplex PCR; TCRdb's copy keeps in-frame clones and lacks some. The sample comprises 500,000 to 700,000 clones, roughly 96% of which are singletons, and around 0.12% rests with the top ten. The sequence was obtained from a woman aged 30 to 39 in good health. The V gene is TRBV29-1, the J gene TRBJ1-1; 7 bases align to TRBD1. The sample taken for sequencing was naive CD8+ T cells sorted from blood. The CDR3 nucleotides are TGCAGCGTTGAAGGGGGGGACAGCGAGAACACTGAAGCTTTCTTT. Translating it yields CSVEGGDSENTEAFF.